This T cell receptor beta chain is from a study of cytomegalovirus exposure and HLA in healthy donors (dated by TCRdb to 2016 to 2017). Looking at the study overall: According to a later analysis, one platform produced both the roughly 110 validation repertoires and the 670 or so repertoires of the first cohort. The study combined high-throughput TCR immunosequencing, statistical association of individual TCRs with disease status, and machine learning to predict cytomegalovirus infection status. Besides the first cohort of 500 to 700 subjects, a separate validation cohort made up of roughly 130 different subjects was used. The study aimed to test whether cataloging public T cell receptors could reveal signatures of past pathogen exposure. The full study reports these points: In vitro tests confirmed that three of the cytomegalovirus-associated TCR beta chains recognize cytomegalovirus antigens. A later analysis had no HLA typing for the validation cohort, so co-occurrence there was scored across all 110 or so repertoires. It was suggested by the authors that the approach could potentially be generalized to other disease states and immunological phenotypes. Cytomegalovirus status was reported to be diagnosed by the classifier with high specificity and sensitivity in both the original and validation cohorts. A later analysis found that TCRs clustered in the first cohort also tended to co-occur in the roughly 120 validation repertoires, with 94% of cluster scores above 0. Across donors, most TCR sequences were observed very rarely, whereas some public TCRs were present in many individuals. The study gave a list of about 150 TCR beta chains associated with cytomegalovirus.

Separate from the approximately 730-subject first cohort, the validation cohort of around 130 subjects was the group to which the donors belonged. In regard to this clone: What this receptor recognizes is not known. Base qualities are not provided; no much larger clone lies one nucleotide away.

Library method: the immunoSEQ multiplex PCR assay. Concerning the study's data processing: A statistical classification framework was built for diagnosing cytomegalovirus status from the catalog of TCR beta chain sequences. The table comes from immuneACCESS by way of TCRdb, which keeps in-frame sequences with V and J called. Part of the clones is missing from these tables; in studies checked, under half for an unresolved V gene and the rest for unknown reasons. The D gene and trimming were derived from the DNA, and the V and J assignments and clone size from that table. The sample contains over 150,000 clones, around 84% of them found a single time. The ten largest make up about 1.9% of the sample. Material: PBMCs. The clonotype was recovered from a human donor in good health.

The CDR3 in this case is CASSPRDGRNQPQHF. The DNA sequence follows: TGTGCCAGCTCACCCCGGGACGGGAGGAATCAGCCCCAGCATTTT. Recombination connected TRBV18 to TRBJ1-5; the D segment could be TRBD1, given 5 matching bases. From the cysteine up to the phenylalanine, the CDR3 has a length of 15 residues. Of all the DNA, just the CDR3 is kept, 45 bases in frame from base 1. Between the V and J ends, shortened by 3 bases and 4 bases respectively, the junction contains 13 bases. The germline V gene provides CDR1 KGHSH and CDR2 LQKENI.